This T cell receptor (beta chain) is drawn from a study of cytomegalovirus exposure and HLA in healthy donors. Germline CDR1 SGHTS, CDR2 YDEGEE. The CDR3 length is 15 residues. V gave up 2 bases and J gave up 5 bases; unmatched junction bases: 9. PCR amplification relied on 60 Vbeta primers (plus 13 Jbeta primers). Sequencing used immunoSEQ multiplex PCR; TCRdb keeps in-frame clones, though not all of them. The sample carries some 150,000 clones, 79% recorded once. This chain connects TRBV5-8 to TRBJ2-5; TRBD2 agrees at 7 bases. The receptor was derived from a woman between 50 and 59 years old in good health and CMV-seronegative. Material: PBMCs. The CDR3 reads CASSFVGSGGETQYF. Written as DNA, the CDR3 is TGTGCCAGCAGCTTTGTAGGGTCGGGAGGTGAGACCCAGTACTTC.